The T cell receptor beta chain described here comes from a study of T cell responses to AZD1222 COVID-19 vaccine. Study information: The analysis combined second doses at about 4 or about 12 weeks. Study-level findings and limits: It should be noted that donors were predominantly white British and more often female, and clonal diversity was possibly underestimated. Following two doses of AZD1222, Spike-specific TCR breadth and depth rose. Recipients of AZD1222 seropositive at baseline numbered only six or seven.

Repertoires were generated with immunoSEQ multiplex PCR, while TCRdb's copy carries only in-frame clones and drops some. The table records approximately 190,000 clones, approximately 91% of them present only once. The CDR3 has 14 amino acids. Germline CDR1 is MNHEY and CDR2 is SMNVEV (reference sequence). The trim removed 10 bases at V and 2 bases at J, leaving 9 bases unmatched. Regarding this clone: As yet, its antigen is unknown.

This TCR was sampled from an adult in good health. V usage is TRBV27 and J usage is TRBJ2-7; 9 nucleotides line up with TRBD1. The sequenced sample was peripheral blood, obtained on day 0 of AZD1222 vaccination. The CDR3 DNA reads TGTGCCACCAAGGGACAGGGCCCAGCCTACGAGCAGTACTTC. Amino acid sequence: CATKGQGPAYEQYF.